The 4 T cell receptor beta chains reported below all come from one sample, sequenced in a study of blood T cells in healthy people across ages. A J-beta primer mix and a sample-barcoded 5' primer were used in a second PCR of roughly 6 to 12 cycles. From the 5' RACE reads, TCRdb called clonotypes with MiXCR, one entry per CDR3 protein. The sample yields about 780,000 distinct CDR3 sequences, about 46% seen once. Material: blood. All receptors come from an older man in good health.

There are a few counts of this clonotype. The V call is TRBV10-3, the J call TRBJ2-5; possible D gene TRBD2, 5 bases. Trimming pared 9 bases from V and 3 bases from J, leaving 17 bases between. The CDR3 extends over 14 amino acids. Looked up from germline, CDR1 is ENHRY and CDR2 is SYGVKD. The CDR3 DNA sequence: TGTGCCATTGGTCTGAGGGATGAAGAAGAGACCCAGTACTTC. This gives the protein CAIGLRDEEETQYF.

This clonotype has a single count. J is TRBJ1-5 and V is TRBV6-6; D remains unclear. Looked up from germline, CDR1 is MNHNY and CDR2 is SVGAGI (reference sequence). The CDR3 is 14 amino acids. V gave up 6 bases and J gave up 0 bases, with 9 bases separating them. In nucleotides, the CDR3 is TGTGCCAGCAGCTCTGACACTAGCAATCAGCCCCAGCATTTT. This translates into CASSSDTSNQPQHF.

The genes are TRBV10-3 and TRBJ2-1; D is undetermined. V lost 5 bases and J 3 bases, leaving 5 bases between the germline ends. The CDR3 extends over 12 amino acids. Germline values: CDR1 ENHRY, CDR2 SYGVKD. The CDR3 here is CAISTDYNEQFF. The CDR3 DNA is TGTGCCATCAGTACAGACTACAATGAGCAGTTCTTC.

This clonotype was detected many times. The rearrangement uses TRBV7-2 and TRBJ2-6; D unclear. Germline CDR1 is SGHTA and CDR2 is FQGNSA. Trimming pared 0 bases from V and 0 bases from J, leaving 6 bases between. The CDR3 runs 16 residues. CDR3: CASSLAGGSGANVLTF. CDR3 bases: TGTGCCAGCAGCTTAGCGGGCGGCTCTGGGGCCAACGTCCTGACTTTC.